This T cell receptor (beta chain) was documented in a study of shared clonotypes between healthy human individuals. Whole-study context: Serving as donors were a couple of women and a few men, whose ages spanned 18 to 49. Each donor contributed plates that comprised three CD4 naive, three CD4 memory, two CD8 naive and one CD8 memory. General study results and limits: Of the naive CD4 clonotypes, roughly 5.5% were shared across several donors.

CDR1 is KGHSH and CDR2 is LQKENI in the germline V gene. The CDR3 spans 15 residues. The V end was cut by 2 bases, the J end by 1 base, with 11 bases between. Concerning this clone itself: Antigen: not known.

In the original workflow: ImmunoSEQ output held junction-only sequences without quality scores, so filtering differed. Clones were sequenced by immunoSEQ multiplex PCR, and TCRdb holds only the in-frame ones, with some missing. For V, J and clone size, that table is used; D and trimming come from the DNA. The sample records approximately 530,000 clones, approximately 95% being singletons. The TCR sequence derives from a woman aged 25-40 years in good health. The genes are TRBV18 and TRBJ1-2; the D is unclear. Sequenced input: naive CD4+ T cells sorted from blood. Subset: CD45RA+ positively selected. CDR3 in DNA: TGTGCCAGCTCACCAAGGGTCGCGGATAACTATGGCTACACCTTC. Its translation is CASSPRVADNYGYTF.